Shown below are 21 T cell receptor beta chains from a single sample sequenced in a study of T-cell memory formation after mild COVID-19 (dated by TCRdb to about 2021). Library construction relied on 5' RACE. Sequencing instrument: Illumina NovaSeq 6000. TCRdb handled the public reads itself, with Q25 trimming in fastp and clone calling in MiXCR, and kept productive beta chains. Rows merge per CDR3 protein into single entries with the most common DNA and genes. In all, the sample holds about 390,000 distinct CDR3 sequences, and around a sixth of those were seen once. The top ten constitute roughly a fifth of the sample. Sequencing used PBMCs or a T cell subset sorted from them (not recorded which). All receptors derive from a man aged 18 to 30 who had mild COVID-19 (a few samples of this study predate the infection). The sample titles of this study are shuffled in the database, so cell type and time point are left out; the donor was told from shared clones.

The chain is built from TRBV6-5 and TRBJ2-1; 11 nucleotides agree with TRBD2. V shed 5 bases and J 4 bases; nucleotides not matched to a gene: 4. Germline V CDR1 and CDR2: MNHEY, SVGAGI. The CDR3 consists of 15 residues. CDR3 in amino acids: CASSLAGGGYNEQFF. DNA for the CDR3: TGTGCCAGCAGTCTAGCGGGGGGAGGGTACAATGAGCAGTTCTTC.

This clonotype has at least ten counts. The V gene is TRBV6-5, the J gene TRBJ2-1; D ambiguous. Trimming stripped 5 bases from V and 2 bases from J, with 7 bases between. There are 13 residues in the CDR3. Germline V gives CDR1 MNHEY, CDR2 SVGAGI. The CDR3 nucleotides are TGTGCCAGCAGTCTCAGGCCCTACAATGAGCAGTTCTTC. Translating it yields CASSLRPYNEQFF.

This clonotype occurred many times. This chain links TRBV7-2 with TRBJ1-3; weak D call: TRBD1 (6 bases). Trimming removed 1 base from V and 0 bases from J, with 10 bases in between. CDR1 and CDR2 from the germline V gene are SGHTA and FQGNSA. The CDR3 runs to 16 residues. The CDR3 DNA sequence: TGTGCCAGCAGCTTAGGGGGGCCCGCCTCTGGAAACACCATATATTTT. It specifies CASSLGGPASGNTIYF. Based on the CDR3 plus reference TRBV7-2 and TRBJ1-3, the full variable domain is GAGVSQSPSNKVTEKGKDVELRCDPISGHTALYWYRQSLGQGLEFLIYFQGNSAPDKSGLPSDRFSAERTGGSVSTLTIQRTQQEDSAVYLCASSLGGPASGNTIYFGEGSWLTVV.

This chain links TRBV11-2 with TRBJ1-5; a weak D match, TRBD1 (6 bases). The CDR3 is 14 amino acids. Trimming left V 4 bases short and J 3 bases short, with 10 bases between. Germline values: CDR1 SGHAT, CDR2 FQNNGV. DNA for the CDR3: TGTGCCAGCAGCTCAGGGGTTCTCAATCAGCCCCAGCATTTT. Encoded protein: CASSSGVLNQPQHF.

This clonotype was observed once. The CDR3 here is CASSLRGADIQYF. In DNA, the CDR3 is TGTGCCAGCAGCTTAAGGGGGGCAGACATTCAGTACTTC. The J gene is TRBJ2-4, the V gene TRBV7-2; D assignment may be TRBD1 or TRBD2 (6 bases each). Looked up from germline, CDR1 is SGHTA and CDR2 is FQGNSA. V gave up 2 bases and J gave up 8 bases, with 10 bases separating them. This CDR3 has 13 amino acids. Full variable domain (remainder filled in from reference TRBV7-2 and TRBJ2-4): GAGVSQSPSNKVTEKGKDVELRCDPISGHTALYWYRQSLGQGLEFLIYFQGNSAPDKSGLPSDRFSAERTGGSVSTLTIQRTQQEDSAVYLCASSLRGADIQYFGAGTRLSVL.

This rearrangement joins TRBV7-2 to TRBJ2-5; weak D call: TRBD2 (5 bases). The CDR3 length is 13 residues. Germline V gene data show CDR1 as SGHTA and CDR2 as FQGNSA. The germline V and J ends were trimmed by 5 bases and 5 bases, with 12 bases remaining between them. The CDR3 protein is CASSPRAVETQYF. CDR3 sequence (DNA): TGTGCCAGCAGCCCGAGGGCTGTGGAGACCCAGTACTTC.

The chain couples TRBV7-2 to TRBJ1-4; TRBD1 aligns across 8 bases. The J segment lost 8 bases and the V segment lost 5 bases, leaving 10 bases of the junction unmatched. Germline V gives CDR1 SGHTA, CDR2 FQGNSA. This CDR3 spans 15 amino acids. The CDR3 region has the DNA TGTGCCAGCAGCGTCCAGGGGGCGGTGAGGGAAAAACTGTTTTTT. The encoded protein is CASSVQGAVREKLFF. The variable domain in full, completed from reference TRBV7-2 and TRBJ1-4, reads GAGVSQSPSNKVTEKGKDVELRCDPISGHTALYWYRQSLGQGLEFLIYFQGNSAPDKSGLPSDRFSAERTGGSVSTLTIQRTQQEDSAVYLCASSVQGAVREKLFFGSGTQLSVL.

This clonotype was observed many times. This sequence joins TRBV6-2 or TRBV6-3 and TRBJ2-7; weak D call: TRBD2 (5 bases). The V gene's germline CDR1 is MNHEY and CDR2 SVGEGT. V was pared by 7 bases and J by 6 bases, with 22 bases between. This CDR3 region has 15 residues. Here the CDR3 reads CASTGSGYGDSEQYV. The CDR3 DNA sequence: TGTGCCAGCACCGGTTCGGGTTACGGGGATTCCGAGCAGTACGTC.

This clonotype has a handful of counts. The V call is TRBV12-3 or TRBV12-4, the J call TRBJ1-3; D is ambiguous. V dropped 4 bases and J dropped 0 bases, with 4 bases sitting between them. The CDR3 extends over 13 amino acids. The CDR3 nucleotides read TGTGCCAGCAGTTCTTTCTCTGGAAACACCATATATTTT. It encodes CASSSFSGNTIYF.

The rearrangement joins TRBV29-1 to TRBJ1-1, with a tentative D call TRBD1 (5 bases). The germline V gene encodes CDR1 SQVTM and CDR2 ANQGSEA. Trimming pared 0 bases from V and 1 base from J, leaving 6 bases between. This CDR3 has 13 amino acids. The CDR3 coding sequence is TGCAGCGTTGAAGACCAGGGGAACACTGAAGCTTTCTTT. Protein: CSVEDQGNTEAFF.

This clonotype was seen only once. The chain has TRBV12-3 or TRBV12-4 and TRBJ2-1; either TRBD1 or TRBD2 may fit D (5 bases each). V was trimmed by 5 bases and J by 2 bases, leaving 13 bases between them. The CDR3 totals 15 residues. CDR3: CASSRDPRTYNEQFF. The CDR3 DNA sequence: TGTGCCAGCAGTCGGGACCCGAGAACCTACAATGAGCAGTTCTTC.

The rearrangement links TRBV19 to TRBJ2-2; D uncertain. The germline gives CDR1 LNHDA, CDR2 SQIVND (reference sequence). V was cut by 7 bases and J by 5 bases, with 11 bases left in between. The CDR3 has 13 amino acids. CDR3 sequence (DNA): TGTGCCAGTATCCCACTCGGGACCGGGGAGCTGTTTTTT. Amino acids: CASIPLGTGELFF. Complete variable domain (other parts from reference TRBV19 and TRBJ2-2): DGGITQSPKYLFRKEGQNVTLSCEQNLNHDAMYWYRQDPGQGLRLIYYSQIVNDFQKGDIAEGYSVSREKKESFPLTVTSAQKNPTAFYLCASIPLGTGELFFGEGSRLTVL.

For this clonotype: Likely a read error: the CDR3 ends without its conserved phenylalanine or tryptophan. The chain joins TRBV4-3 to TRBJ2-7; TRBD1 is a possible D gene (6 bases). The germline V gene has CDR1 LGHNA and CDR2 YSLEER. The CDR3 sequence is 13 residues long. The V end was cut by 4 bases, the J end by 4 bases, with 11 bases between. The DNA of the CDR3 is TGCGCCAGCAGCCGGGACACAGGGTACGAGCAGTACTTA. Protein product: CASSRDTGYEQYL.

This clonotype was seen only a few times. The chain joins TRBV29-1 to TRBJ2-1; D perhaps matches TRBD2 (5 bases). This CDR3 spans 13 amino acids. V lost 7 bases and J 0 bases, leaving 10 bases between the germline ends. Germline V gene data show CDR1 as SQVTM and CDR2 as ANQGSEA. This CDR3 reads CSGRGSSYNEQFF. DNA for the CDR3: TGCAGCGGCCGAGGGAGCTCCTACAATGAGCAGTTCTTC.

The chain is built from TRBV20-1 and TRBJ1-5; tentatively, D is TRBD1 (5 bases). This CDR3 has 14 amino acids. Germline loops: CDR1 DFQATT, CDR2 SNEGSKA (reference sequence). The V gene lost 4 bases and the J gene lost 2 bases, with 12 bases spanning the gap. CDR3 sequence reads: CSAIQTGRNQPQHF. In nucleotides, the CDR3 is TGCAGTGCTATCCAAACGGGGCGCAATCAGCCCCAGCATTTT.

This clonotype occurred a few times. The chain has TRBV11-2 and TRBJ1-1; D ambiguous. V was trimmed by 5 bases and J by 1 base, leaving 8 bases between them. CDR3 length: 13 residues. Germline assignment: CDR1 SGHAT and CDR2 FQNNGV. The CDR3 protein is CASSASPNTEAFF. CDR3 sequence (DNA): TGTGCCAGCAGCGCTTCGCCGAACACTGAAGCTTTCTTT.

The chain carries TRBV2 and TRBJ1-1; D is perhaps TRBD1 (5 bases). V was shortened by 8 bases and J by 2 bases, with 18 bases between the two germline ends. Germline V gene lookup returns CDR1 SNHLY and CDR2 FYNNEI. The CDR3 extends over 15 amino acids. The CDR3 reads CASHPQGSRNTEAFF. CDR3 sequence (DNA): TGTGCCAGCCACCCCCAGGGATCGCGAAACACTGAAGCTTTCTTT. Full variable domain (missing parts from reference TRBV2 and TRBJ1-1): EPEVTQTPSHQVTQMGQEVILRCVPISNHLYFYWYRQILGQKVEFLVSFYNNEISEKSEIFDDQFSVERPDGSNFTLKIRSTKLEDSAMYFCASHPQGSRNTEAFFGQGTRLTVV.

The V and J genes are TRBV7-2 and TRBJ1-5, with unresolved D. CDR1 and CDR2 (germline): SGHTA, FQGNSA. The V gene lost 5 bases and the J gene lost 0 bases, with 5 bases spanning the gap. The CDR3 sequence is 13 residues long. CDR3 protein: CASSAFSNQPQHF. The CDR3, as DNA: TGTGCCAGCAGCGCTTTTAGCAATCAGCCCCAGCATTTT.

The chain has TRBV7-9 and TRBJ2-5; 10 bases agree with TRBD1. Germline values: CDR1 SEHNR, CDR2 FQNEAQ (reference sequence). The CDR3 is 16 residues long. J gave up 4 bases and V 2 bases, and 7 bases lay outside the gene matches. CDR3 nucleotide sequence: TGTGCCAGCAGCTTAATCGGGACAGGGGCCAGAGAGACCCAGTACTTC. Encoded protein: CASSLIGTGARETQYF.

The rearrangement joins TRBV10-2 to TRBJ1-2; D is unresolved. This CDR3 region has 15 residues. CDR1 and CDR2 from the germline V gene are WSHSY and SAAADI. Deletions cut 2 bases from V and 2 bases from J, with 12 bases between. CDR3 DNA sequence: TGCGCCAGCAGTGAGGGGGTTAGCCCCAACTATGGCTACACCTTC. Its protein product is CASSEGVSPNYGYTF.

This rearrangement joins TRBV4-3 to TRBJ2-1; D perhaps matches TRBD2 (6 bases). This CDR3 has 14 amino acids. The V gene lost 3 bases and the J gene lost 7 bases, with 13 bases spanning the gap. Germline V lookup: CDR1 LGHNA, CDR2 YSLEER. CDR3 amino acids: CASSHSGGANEQFF. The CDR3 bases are TGCGCCAGCAGCCATTCCGGGGGAGCGAATGAGCAGTTCTTC.